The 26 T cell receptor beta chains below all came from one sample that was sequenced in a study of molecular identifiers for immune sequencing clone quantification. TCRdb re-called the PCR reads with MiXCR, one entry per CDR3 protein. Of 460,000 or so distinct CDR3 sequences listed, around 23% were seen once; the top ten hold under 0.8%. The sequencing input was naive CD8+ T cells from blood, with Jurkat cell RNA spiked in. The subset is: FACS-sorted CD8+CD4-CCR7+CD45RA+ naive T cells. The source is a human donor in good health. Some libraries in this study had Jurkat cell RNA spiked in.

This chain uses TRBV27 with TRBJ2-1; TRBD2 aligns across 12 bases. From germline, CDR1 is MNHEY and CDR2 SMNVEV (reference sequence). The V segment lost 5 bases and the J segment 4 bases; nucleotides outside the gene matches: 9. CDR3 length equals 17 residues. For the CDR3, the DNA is TGTGCCAGCAGTCCAGGACTAGCGGGAACCTTTTACAATGAGCAGTTCTTC. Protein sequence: CASSPGLAGTFYNEQFF.

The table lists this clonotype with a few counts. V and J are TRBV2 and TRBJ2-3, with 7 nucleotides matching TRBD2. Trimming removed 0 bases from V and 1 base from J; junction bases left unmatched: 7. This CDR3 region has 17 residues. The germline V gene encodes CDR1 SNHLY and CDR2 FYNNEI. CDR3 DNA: TGTGCCAGCAGTGAAGCGGGTCGGCTAGCGGGCACAGATACGCAGTATTTT. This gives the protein CASSEAGRLAGTDTQYF.

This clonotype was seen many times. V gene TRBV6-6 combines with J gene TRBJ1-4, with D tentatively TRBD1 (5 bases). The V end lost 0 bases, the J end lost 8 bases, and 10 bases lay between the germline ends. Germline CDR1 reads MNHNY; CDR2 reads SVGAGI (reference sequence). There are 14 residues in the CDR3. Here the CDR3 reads CASSYSEDIEKLFF. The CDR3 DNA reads TGTGCCAGCAGTTACTCGGAGGACATCGAAAAACTGTTTTTT.

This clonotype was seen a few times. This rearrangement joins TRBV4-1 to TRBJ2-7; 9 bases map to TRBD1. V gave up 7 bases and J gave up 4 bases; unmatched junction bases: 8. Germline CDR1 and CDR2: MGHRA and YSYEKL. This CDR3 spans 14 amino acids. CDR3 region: CASTAGTGLYEQYF. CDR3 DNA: TGCGCCAGCACGGCCGGGACAGGGTTGTACGAGCAGTACTTC.

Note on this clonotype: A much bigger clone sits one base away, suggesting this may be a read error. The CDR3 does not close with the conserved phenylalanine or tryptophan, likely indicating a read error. This chain's CDR3 is CASSLSDRVQPQHL. In nucleotides, the CDR3 is TGTGCCAGCAGTTTATCGGACAGGGTTCAGCCCCAGCATCTT. The rearrangement links TRBV27 to TRBJ1-5; TRBD1 matches 8 bases. Germline V gene sequence: CDR1 MNHEY, CDR2 SMNVEV (reference sequence). The V and J ends lost 0 bases and 6 bases, in that order; junction bases with no gene match: 1. The CDR3 length is 14 residues.

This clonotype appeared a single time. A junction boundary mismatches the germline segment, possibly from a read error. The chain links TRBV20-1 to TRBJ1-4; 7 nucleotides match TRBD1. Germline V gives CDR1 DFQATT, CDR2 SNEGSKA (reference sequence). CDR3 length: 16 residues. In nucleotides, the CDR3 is TGCAGTGCCTCCCGGGACAGTACTGCAACTAATGAAAAACTGCTTTTT. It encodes CSASRDSTATNEKLLF.

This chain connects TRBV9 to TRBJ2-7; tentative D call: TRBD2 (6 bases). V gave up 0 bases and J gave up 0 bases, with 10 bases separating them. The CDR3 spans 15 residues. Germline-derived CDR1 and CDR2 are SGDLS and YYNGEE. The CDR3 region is CASSVEEGSSYEQYF. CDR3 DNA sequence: TGTGCCAGCAGCGTAGAGGAGGGGAGCTCCTACGAGCAGTACTTC.

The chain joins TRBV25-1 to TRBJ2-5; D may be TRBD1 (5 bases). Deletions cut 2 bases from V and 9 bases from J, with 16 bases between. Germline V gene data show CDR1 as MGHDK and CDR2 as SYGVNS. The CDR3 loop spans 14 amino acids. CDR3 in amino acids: CASSETSRQGSQYF. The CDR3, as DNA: TGTGCCAGCAGTGAAACGTCGCGCCAGGGATCCCAGTACTTC. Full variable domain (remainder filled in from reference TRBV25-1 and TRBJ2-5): EADIYQTPRYLVIGTGKKITLECSQTMGHDKMYWYQQDPGMELHLIHYSYGVNSTEKGDLSSESTVSRIRTEHFPLTLESARPSHTSQYLCASSETSRQGSQYFGPGTRLLVL.

The DNA for the CDR3 is TGTGCCAGCAGCTTTTGGCGGCCAAGGGATACGCAGTATTTT. Its protein product is CASSFWRPRDTQYF. The rearrangement joins TRBV13 to TRBJ2-3; D is undetermined. This CDR3 contains 14 residues. V was trimmed by 3 bases and J by 6 bases, leaving 13 bases between them. Germline loops: CDR1 PRHDT, CDR2 FYEKMQ (reference sequence).

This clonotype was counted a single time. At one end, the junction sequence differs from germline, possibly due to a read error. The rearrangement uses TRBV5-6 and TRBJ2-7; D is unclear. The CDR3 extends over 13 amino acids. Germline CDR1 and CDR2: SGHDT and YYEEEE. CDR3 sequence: CASSPRPAYEQHF. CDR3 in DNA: TGTGCCAGCAGCCCCCGCCCCGCTTACGAGCAGCACTTC.

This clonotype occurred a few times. CDR3 loop: CASSLPPGRVEDNEQFF. In nucleotides, the CDR3 is TGTGCCAGCAGCTTACCCCCCGGCAGGGTGGAGGATAATGAGCAGTTCTTC. V usage is TRBV11-2 and J usage is TRBJ2-1; D may match TRBD1 or TRBD2 (5 bases each). Trimming took off 2 bases at V and 7 bases at J, with 21 bases between the two ends. Germline V gene sequence: CDR1 SGHAT, CDR2 FQNNGV. This CDR3 region has 17 residues.

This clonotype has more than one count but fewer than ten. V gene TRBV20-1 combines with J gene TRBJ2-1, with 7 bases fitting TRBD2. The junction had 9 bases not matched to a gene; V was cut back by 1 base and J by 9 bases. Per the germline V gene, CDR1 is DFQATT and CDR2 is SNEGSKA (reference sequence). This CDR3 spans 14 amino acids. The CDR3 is CSARVLADSGEQFF. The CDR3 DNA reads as TGCAGTGCTAGAGTTCTAGCGGACTCGGGTGAGCAGTTCTTC.

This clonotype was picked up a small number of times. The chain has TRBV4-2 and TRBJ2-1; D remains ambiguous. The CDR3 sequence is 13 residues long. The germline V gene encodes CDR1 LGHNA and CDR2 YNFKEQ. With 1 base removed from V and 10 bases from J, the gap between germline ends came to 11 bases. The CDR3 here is CASSQAQAGEQFF. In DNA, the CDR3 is TGTGCCAGCAGCCAAGCTCAAGCCGGGGAGCAGTTCTTC.

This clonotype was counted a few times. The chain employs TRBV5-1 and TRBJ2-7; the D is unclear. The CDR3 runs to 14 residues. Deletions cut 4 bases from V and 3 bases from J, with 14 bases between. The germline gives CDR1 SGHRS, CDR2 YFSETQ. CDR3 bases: TGCGCCAGCAGCGCCCCGGAGCTCCTCTACGAGCAGTACTTC. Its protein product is CASSAPELLYEQYF. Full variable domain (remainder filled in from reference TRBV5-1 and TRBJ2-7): KAGVTQTPRYLIKTRGQQVTLSCSPISGHRSVSWYQQTPGQGLQFLFEYFSETQRNKGNFPGRFSGRQFSNSRSEMNVSTLELGDSALYLCASSAPELLYEQYFGPGTRLTVT.

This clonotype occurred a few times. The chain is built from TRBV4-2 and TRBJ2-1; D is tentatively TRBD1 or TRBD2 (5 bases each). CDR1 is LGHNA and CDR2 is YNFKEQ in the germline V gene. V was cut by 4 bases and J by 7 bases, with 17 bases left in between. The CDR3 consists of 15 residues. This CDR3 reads CASSLTGQTSNEQFF. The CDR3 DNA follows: TGTGCCAGCAGCCTCACGGGGCAGACGTCTAATGAGCAGTTCTTC.

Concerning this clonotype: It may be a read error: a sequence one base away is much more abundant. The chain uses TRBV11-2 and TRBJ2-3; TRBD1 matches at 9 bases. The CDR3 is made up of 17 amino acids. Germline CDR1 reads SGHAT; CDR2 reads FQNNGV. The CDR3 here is CASSLEAGTGSIDTQYF. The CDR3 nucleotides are TGTGCCAGCAGCTTAGAAGCCGGGACAGGGAGCATAGATACGCAGTATTTT.

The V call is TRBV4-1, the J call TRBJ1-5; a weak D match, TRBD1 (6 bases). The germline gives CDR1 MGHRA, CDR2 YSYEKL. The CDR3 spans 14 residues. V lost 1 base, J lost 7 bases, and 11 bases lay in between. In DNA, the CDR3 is TGCGCCAGCAGCCAAGCCACAGGGAAACAGCCCCAGCATTTT. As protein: CASSQATGKQPQHF.

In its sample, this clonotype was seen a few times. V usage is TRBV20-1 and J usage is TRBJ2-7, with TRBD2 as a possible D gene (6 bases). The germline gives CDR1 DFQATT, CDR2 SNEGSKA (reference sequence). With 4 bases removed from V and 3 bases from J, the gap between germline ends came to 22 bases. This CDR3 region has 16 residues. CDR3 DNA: TGCAGTGCTAACAGCCGGGACGATCAGCGGGTCTACGAGCAGTACTTC. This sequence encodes CSANSRDDQRVYEQYF.

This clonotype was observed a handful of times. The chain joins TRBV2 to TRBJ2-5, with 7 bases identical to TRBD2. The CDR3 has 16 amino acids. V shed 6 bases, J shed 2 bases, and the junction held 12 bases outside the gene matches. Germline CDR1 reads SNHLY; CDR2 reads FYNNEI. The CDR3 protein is CASREPAGRIQETQYF. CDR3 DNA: TGTGCCAGCAGGGAGCCAGCGGGACGGATTCAAGAGACCCAGTACTTC. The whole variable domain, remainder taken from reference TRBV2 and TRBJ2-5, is EPEVTQTPSHQVTQMGQEVILRCVPISNHLYFYWYRQILGQKVEFLVSFYNNEISEKSEIFDDQFSVERPDGSNFTLKIRSTKLEDSAMYFCASREPAGRIQETQYFGPGTRLLVL.

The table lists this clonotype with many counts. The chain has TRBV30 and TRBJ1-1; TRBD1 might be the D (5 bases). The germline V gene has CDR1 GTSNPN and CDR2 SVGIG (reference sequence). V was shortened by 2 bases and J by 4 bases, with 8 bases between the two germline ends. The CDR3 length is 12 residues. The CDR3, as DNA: TGTGCCTGGAGTTGGGGACTCACTGAAGCTTTCTTT. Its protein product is CAWSWGLTEAFF.

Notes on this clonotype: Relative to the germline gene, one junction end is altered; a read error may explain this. The CDR3 loop is CAWSALGSSEQYF. The CDR3 bases are TGTGCCTGGAGTGCACTAGGATCCTCCGAGCAGTACTTC. This sequence joins TRBV30 and TRBJ2-7; the D gene is possibly TRBD2 (5 bases). From germline, CDR1 is GTSNPN and CDR2 SVGIG (reference sequence). This CDR3 is built from 13 residues.

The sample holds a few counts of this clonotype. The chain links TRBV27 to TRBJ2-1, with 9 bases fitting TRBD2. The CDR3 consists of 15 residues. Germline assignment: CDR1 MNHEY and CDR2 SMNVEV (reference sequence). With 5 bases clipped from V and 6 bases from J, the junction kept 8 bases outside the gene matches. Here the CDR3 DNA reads TGTGCCAGCAGTCCTTATAGCGGGAGCCGCAATGAGCAGTTCTTC. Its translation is CASSPYSGSRNEQFF.

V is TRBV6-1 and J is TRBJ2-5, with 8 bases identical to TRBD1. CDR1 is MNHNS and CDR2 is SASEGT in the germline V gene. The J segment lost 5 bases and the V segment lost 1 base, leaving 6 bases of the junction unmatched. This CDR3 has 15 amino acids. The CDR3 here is CASSEVAGGWETQYF. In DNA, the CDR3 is TGTGCCAGCAGTGAAGTGGCAGGGGGCTGGGAGACCCAGTACTTC.

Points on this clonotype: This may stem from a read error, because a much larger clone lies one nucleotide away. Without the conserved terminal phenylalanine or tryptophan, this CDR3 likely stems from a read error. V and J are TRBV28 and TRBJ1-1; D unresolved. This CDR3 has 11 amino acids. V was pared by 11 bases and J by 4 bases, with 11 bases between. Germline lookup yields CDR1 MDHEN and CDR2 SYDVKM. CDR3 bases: TGTGCCTCCGGTGAAAGCACTGAAGCTTTCATT. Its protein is CASGESTEAFI.

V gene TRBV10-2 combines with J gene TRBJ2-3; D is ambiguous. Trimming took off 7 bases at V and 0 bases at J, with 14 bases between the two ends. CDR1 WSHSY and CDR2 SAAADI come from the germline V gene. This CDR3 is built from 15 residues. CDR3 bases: TGCGCCAGCATTCGCATAGCCAGTAGCACAGATACGCAGTATTTT. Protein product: CASIRIASSTDTQYF.

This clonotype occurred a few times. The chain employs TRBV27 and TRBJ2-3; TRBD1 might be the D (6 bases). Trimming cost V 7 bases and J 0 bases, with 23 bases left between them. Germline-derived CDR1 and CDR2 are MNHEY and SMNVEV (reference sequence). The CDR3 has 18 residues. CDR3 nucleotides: TGTGCCAGCACCAACGACAGGCCACCCTGTGCTAGCACAGATACGCAGTATTTT. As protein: CASTNDRPPCASTDTQYF.